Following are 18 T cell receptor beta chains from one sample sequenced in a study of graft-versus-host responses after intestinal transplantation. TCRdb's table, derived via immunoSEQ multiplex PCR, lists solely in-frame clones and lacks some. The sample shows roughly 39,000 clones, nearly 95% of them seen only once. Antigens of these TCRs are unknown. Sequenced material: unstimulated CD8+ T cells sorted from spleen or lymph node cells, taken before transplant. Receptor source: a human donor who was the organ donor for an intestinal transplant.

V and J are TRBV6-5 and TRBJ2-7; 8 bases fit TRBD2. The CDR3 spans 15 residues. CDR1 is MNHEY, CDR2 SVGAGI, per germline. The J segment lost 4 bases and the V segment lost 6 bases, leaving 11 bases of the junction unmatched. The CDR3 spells CASSPYGGGWYEQYF. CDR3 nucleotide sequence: TGTGCCAGCAGCCCCTACGGGGGGGGCTGGTACGAGCAGTACTTC.

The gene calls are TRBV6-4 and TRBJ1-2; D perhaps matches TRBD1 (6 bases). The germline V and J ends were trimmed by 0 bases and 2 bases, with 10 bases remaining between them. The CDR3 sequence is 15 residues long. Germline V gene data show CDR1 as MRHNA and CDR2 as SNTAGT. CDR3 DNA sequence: TGTGCCAGCAGTGACTCTCCCGGGACAAACTATGGCTACACCTTC. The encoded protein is CASSDSPGTNYGYTF.

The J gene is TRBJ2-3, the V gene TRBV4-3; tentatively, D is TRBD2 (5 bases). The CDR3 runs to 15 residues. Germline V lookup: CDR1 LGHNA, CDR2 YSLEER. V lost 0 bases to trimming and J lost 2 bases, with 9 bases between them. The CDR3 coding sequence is TGCGCCAGCAGCCAAGATTGGCGGGCCACAGATACGCAGTATTTT. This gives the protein CASSQDWRATDTQYF.

The CDR3 loop is CASSEGGDSYNEQFF. DNA of the CDR3: TGTGCCAGCAGCGAGGGAGGGGACTCCTACAATGAGCAGTTCTTC. The rearrangement joins TRBV9 to TRBJ2-1, with 7 bases aligning to TRBD2. This CDR3 is 15 amino acids long. CDR1 and CDR2 from the germline V gene are SGDLS and YYNGEE. Germline trimming cut 3 bases from V and 0 bases from J; bases unmatched to any gene: 3.

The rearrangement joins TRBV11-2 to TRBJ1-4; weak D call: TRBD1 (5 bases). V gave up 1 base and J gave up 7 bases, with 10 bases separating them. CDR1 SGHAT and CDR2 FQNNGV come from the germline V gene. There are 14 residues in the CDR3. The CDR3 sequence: CASSLGGTLEKLFF. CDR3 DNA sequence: TGTGCCAGCAGCTTAGGTGGGACCCTTGAAAAACTGTTTTTT.

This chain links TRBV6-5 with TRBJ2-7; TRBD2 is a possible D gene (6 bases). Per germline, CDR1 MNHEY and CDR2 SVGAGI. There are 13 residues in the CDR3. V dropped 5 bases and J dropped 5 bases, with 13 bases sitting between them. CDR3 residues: CASSEGRLDEQYF. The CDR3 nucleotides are TGTGCCAGCAGTGAAGGGAGGCTAGACGAGCAGTACTTC.

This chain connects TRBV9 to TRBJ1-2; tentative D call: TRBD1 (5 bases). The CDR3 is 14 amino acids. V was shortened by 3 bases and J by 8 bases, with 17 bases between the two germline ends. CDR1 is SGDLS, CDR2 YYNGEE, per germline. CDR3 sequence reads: CASSESGTPTGYTF. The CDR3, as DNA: TGTGCCAGCAGCGAATCCGGGACTCCGACGGGCTACACCTTC.

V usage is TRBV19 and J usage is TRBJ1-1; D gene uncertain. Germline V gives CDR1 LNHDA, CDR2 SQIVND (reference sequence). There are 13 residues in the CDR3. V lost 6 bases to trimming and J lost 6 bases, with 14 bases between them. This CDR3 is CASRRESVPEAFF. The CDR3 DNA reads TGTGCCAGTAGGAGGGAGTCGGTCCCTGAAGCTTTCTTT. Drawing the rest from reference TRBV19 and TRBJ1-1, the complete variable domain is DGGITQSPKYLFRKEGQNVTLSCEQNLNHDAMYWYRQDPGQGLRLIYYSQIVNDFQKGDIAEGYSVSREKKESFPLTVTSAQKNPTAFYLCASRRESVPEAFFGQGTRLTVV.

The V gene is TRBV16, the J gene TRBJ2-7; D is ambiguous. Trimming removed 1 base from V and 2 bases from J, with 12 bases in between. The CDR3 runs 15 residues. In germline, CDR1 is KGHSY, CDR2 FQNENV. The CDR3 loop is CASSQFTDKTYEQYF. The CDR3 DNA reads TGTGCCAGCAGCCAATTTACTGACAAGACCTACGAGCAGTACTTC.

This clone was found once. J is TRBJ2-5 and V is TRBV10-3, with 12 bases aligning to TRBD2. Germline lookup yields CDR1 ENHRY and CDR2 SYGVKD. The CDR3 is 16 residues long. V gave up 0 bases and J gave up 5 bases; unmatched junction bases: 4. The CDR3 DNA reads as TGTGCCATCAGTGAGTCAGCACTAGCGGGGGGCGAGACCCAGTACTTC. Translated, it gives CAISESALAGGETQYF.

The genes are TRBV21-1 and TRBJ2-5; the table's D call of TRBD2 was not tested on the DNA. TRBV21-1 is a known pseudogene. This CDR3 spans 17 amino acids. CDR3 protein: CASSKVWTSLSKETQYF. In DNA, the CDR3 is TGTGCCAGCAGCAAAGTGTGGACTAGCCTTTCAAAAGAGACCCAGTACTTC.

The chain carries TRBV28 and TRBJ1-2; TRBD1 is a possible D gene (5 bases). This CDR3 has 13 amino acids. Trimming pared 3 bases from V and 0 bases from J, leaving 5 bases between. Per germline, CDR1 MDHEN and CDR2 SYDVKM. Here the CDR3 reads CASSLDTNYGYTF. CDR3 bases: TGTGCCAGCAGTTTGGACACTAACTATGGCTACACCTTC.

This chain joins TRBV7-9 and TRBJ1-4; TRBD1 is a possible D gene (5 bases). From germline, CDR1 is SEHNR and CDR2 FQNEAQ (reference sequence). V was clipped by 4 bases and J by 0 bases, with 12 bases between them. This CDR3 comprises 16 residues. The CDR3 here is CASSSSRAATNEKLFF. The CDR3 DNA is TGTGCCAGCAGCTCGTCCAGGGCTGCAACTAATGAAAAACTGTTTTTT.

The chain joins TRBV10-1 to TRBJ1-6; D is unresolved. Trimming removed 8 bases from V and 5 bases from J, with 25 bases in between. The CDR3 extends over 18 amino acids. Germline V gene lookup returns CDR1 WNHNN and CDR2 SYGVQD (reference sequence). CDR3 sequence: CASYPSEQDTKDNSPLHF. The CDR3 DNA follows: TGCGCCAGCTACCCTTCCGAACAAGACACGAAGGATAATTCACCCCTCCACTTT.

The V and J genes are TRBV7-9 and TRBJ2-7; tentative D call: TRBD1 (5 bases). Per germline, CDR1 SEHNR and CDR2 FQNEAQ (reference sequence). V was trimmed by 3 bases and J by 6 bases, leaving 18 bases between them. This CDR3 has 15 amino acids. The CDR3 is CASSFHETDLFEQYF. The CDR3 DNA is TGTGCCAGCAGCTTTCACGAGACAGATTTATTCGAGCAGTACTTC.

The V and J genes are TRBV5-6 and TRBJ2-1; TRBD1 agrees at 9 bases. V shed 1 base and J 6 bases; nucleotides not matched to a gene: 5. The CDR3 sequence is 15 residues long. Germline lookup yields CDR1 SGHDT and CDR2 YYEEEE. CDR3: CASSLLGQGGNEQFF. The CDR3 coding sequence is TGTGCCAGCAGCTTGTTGGGACAGGGTGGCAATGAGCAGTTCTTC.

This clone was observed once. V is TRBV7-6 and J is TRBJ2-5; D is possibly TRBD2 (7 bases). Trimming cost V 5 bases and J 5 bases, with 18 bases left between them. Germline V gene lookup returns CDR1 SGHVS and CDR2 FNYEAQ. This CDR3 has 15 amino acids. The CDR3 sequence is CASSGRGGARETQYF. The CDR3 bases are TGTGCCAGCAGCGGAAGGGGGGGGGCTAGGGAGACCCAGTACTTC.

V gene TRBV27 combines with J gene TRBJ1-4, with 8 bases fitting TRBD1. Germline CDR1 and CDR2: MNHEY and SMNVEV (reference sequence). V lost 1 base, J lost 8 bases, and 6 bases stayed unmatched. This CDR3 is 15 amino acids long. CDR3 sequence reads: CASSLFQGAREKLFF. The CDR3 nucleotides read TGTGCCAGCAGTTTATTTCAGGGGGCGAGGGAAAAACTGTTTTTT.